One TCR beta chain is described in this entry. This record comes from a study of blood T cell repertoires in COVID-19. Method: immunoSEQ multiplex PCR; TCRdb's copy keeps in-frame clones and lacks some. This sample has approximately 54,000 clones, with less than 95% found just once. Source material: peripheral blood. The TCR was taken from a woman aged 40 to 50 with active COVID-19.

The CDR3 region has the DNA TGTGCCAGCAGCCAAGTCGGCGGGAGCTCCTACAATGAGCAGTTCTTC. It encodes CASSQVGGSSYNEQFF. The chain carries TRBV3-1 (or the pseudogene TRBV3-2) and TRBJ2-1, with TRBD2 matching 7 bases. The CDR3 has 16 residues. The V and J ends lost 1 base and 0 bases, in that order; junction bases with no gene match: 3. CDR1 is LGHDT and CDR2 is YNNKEL in the germline V gene (reference sequence).